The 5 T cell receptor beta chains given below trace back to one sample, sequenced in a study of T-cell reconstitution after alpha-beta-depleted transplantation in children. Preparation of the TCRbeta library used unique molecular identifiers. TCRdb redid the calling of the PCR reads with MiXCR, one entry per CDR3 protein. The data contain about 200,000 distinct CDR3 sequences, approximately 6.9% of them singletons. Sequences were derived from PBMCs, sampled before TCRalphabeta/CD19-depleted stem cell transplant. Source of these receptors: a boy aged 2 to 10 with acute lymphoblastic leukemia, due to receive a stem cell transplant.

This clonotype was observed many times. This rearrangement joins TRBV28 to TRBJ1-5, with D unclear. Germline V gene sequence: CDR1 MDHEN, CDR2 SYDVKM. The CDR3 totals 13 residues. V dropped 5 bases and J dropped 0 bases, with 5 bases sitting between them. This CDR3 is CASSPSSNQPQHF. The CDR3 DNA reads TGTGCCAGCAGTCCCTCTAGCAATCAGCCCCAGCATTTT. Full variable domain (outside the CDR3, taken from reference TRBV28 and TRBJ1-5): DVKVTQSSRYLVKRTGEKVFLECVQDMDHENMFWYRQDPGLGLRLIYFSYDVKMKEKGDIPEGYSVSREKKERFSLILESASTNQTSMYLCASSPSSNQPQHFGDGTRLSIL.

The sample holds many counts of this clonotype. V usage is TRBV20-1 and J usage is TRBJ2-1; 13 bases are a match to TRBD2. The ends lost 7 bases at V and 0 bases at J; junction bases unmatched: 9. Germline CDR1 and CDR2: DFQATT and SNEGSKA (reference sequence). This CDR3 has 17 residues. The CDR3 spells CSVPGLAGISSYNEQFF. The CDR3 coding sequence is TGCAGTGTTCCGGGACTAGCGGGGATTAGCTCCTACAATGAGCAGTTCTTC.

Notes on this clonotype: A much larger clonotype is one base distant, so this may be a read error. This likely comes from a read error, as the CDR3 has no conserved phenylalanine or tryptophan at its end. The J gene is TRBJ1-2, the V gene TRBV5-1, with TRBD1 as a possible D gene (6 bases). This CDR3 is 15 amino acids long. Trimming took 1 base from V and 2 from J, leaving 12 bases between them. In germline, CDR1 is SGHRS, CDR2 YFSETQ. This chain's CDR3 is CASSLLQDRNYGYTS. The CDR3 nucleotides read TGCGCCAGCAGCTTGCTACAAGACAGGAACTATGGCTACACCTCC.

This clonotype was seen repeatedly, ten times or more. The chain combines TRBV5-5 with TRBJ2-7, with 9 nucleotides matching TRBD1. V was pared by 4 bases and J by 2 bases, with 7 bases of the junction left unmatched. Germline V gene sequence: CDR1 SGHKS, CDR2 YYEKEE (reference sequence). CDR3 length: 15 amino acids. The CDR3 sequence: CASSGVTGGPYEQYF. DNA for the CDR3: TGTGCCAGCAGCGGGGTGACAGGGGGACCCTACGAGCAGTACTTC.

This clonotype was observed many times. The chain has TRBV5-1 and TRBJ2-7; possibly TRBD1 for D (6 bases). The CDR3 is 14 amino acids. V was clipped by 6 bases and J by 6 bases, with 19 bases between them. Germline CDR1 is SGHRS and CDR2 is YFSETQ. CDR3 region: CASKVVQGASEQYF. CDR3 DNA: TGCGCCAGCAAAGTTGTACAGGGTGCTTCCGAGCAGTACTTC.